This TCR beta chain derives from a study of graft-versus-host responses after intestinal transplantation. Study-wide background: All recipients were transplanted with multivisceral, liver-intestinal, or isolated intestinal grafts. Points from the study as a whole: With peak circulating GvH clone levels came an association with early post-transplant HvG declines.

Germline CDR1 and CDR2: SEHNR and FQNEAQ (reference sequence). This CDR3 spans 14 amino acids. Trimming removed 5 bases from V and 9 bases from J; junction bases left unmatched: 6. Turning to this clone: Its antigen is unknown.

Profiling relied on immunoSEQ multiplex PCR, and the TCRdb table lists in-frame clones only, not all of them. This table has about 110,000 clones, around 93% appearing once. The gene calls are TRBV7-9 and TRBJ2-1, with TRBD2 matching over 11 bases. The sequence was obtained from a human donor who received an intestinal transplant. Sequenced material: unstimulated CD8+ T cells sorted from spleen or lymph node cells, taken before intestinal transplant. The DNA for the CDR3 is TGTGCCAGCAGCCTGACTAGCGGGATGGCTGAGCAGTTCTTC. Its translation: CASSLTSGMAEQFF.